These T cell receptor beta chains were read from a single sample in a study of graft-versus-host responses after intestinal transplantation. The assay was immunoSEQ multiplex PCR, and TCRdb's table has in-frame clones only and misses some. The sample contains roughly 69,000 clones, roughly 90% of which appear only once. Their antigen targets remain unknown. Sample: unstimulated CD8+ T cells sorted from spleen or lymph node cells, taken before transplant. The source is a human donor who was the organ donor for an intestinal transplant. CDR3s include the opening cysteine and the closing phenylalanine or tryptophan. A D gene is named only where the DNA matches it firmly. Some rows mark clone size as missing; the rest say once, few, many or name a class of expanded clone.

d_call: TRBD1; clone_size: NA; j_call: TRBJ1-5; v_call: TRBV9; cdr3_nt: TGTGCCAGCAGCGAGGGGACAGTTAGCAATCAGCCCCAGCATTTT; cdr3_aa: CASSEGTVSNQPQHF
d_call: NA; clone_size: NA; j_call: TRBJ2-7; v_call: TRBV15; cdr3_nt: TGTGCCACCAGCAGAGCCGGGGTGCAAGCGAGGAGACCCTACGAGCAGTACTTC; cdr3_aa: CATSRAGVQARRPYEQYF
d_call: NA; clone_size: NA; j_call: TRBJ2-2; v_call: TRBV5-4; cdr3_nt: TGTGCCAGCAGCGCGGAAACCTATCTAGAGAACACCGGGGAGCTGTTTTTT; cdr3_aa: CASSAETYLENTGELFF
d_call: NA; clone_size: NA; j_call: TRBJ2-7; v_call: TRBV19; cdr3_nt: TGTGCCAGTAGTATATCTGAGAGCTCCTACGAGCAGTACTTC; cdr3_aa: CASSISESSYEQYF
d_call: NA; clone_size: NA; j_call: TRBJ1-1; v_call: TRBV21-1; cdr3_nt: TGTGCCAGCAGCGGACAGGGTAGGAACACTGAAGCTTTCTTT; cdr3_aa: CASSGQGRNTEAFF
d_call: NA; clone_size: NA; j_call: TRBJ2-7; v_call: TRBV4-1; cdr3_nt: TGCGCCAGCAGCCACGGTATCTCCTACGAGCAGTACTTC; cdr3_aa: CASSHGISYEQYF
d_call: NA; clone_size: NA; j_call: TRBJ2-7; v_call: TRBV7-2; cdr3_nt: TGTGCCAGCAGCTTTAGAGGCGAGCAGTACTTC; cdr3_aa: CASSFRGEQYF
d_call: NA; clone_size: NA; j_call: TRBJ1-4; v_call: TRBV20-1; cdr3_nt: TGCAGTGCTAGCAACGTTGGCAAACTGTTTTTT; cdr3_aa: CSASNVGKLFF
d_call: TRBD2; clone_size: once; j_call: TRBJ2-3; v_call: TRBV2; cdr3_nt: TGTGCCAGCAGTGAATACGAGCGGGAGGCAGATACGCAGTATTTT; cdr3_aa: CASSEYEREADTQYF
d_call: TRBD1; clone_size: NA; j_call: TRBJ1-1; v_call: TRBV9; cdr3_nt: TGTGCCAGCAGTCGGGACAGCACTGAAGCTTTCTTT; cdr3_aa: CASSRDSTEAFF
d_call: NA; clone_size: NA; j_call: TRBJ1-6; v_call: TRBV7-9; cdr3_nt: TGTGCCAGCAGCTTGGGGGGGAGACCCCTCCACTTT; cdr3_aa: CASSLGGRPLHF
d_call: TRBD2; clone_size: NA; j_call: TRBJ2-2; v_call: TRBV29-1; cdr3_nt: TGCAGCGTTGAAGAAGTAGGGACTAGCGGGATCAACACCGGGGAGCTGTTTTTT; cdr3_aa: CSVEEVGTSGINTGELFF
d_call: TRBD1; clone_size: NA; j_call: TRBJ1-2; v_call: TRBV5-6; cdr3_nt: TGTGCCAGCAGGCGGACAGGAAACTATGGCTACACCTTC; cdr3_aa: CASRRTGNYGYTF
d_call: NA; clone_size: NA; j_call: TRBJ1-1; v_call: TRBV25-1; cdr3_nt: TGTGCCAGCAGTGAATCCCGGCGGGCGACATCGAAAGCTTTCTTT; cdr3_aa: CASSESRRATSKAFF
d_call: NA; clone_size: NA; j_call: TRBJ2-6; v_call: TRBV28; cdr3_nt: TGTGCCACCCATCCGGAGGGGCCCTCTGGGGCCAACGTCCTGACTTTC; cdr3_aa: CATHPEGPSGANVLTF
d_call: NA; clone_size: NA; j_call: TRBJ1-1; v_call: TRBV7-4; cdr3_nt: TGTGCCAGCAGCTCGAGAGGGGGCACTGAAGCTTTCTTT; cdr3_aa: CASSSRGGTEAFF
d_call: TRBD2; clone_size: NA; j_call: TRBJ2-7; v_call: TRBV5-4; cdr3_nt: TGTGCCAGCAGCTTGGGGCGGGAGGGCTACGAGCAGTACTTC; cdr3_aa: CASSLGREGYEQYF
d_call: NA; clone_size: NA; j_call: TRBJ2-7; v_call: TRBV9; cdr3_nt: TGTGCCAGCAGCGGGTCGGCAGGGTACGAGCAGTACTTC; cdr3_aa: CASSGSAGYEQYF
d_call: NA; clone_size: few; j_call: TRBJ2-7; v_call: TRBV19; cdr3_nt: TGTGCCAGTAGTATCGACATCTCCTACGAGCAGTACTTC; cdr3_aa: CASSIDISYEQYF
d_call: NA; clone_size: NA; j_call: TRBJ1-5; v_call: TRBV5-4; cdr3_nt: TGTGCCAGCAGCTTGTTCACTGGGGGGTCCCCCTGCAATCAGCCCCAGCATTTT; cdr3_aa: CASSLFTGGSPCNQPQHF
d_call: TRBD1; clone_size: NA; j_call: TRBJ2-7; v_call: TRBV27; cdr3_nt: TGTGCCAGCAGTTTATCAATAGGGACAGCCTACGAGCAGTACTTC; cdr3_aa: CASSLSIGTAYEQYF
d_call: TRBD1; clone_size: NA; j_call: TRBJ1-2; v_call: TRBV10-2; cdr3_nt: TGCGCCACTCGACAGGGATACTATGGCTACACCTTC; cdr3_aa: CATRQGYYGYTF
d_call: NA; clone_size: NA; j_call: TRBJ2-4; v_call: TRBV25-1; cdr3_nt: TGTGCCAGCAGTGCTCGCGGTGAGAGCGCCAAAAACATTCAGTACTTC; cdr3_aa: CASSARGESAKNIQYF
d_call: NA; clone_size: NA; j_call: TRBJ2-5; v_call: TRBV5-6; cdr3_nt: TGTGCCAGCAGCTTGGCCGCCAGGGGACAAGAGACCCAGTACTTC; cdr3_aa: CASSLAARGQETQYF
d_call: NA; clone_size: NA; j_call: TRBJ2-7; v_call: TRBV19; cdr3_nt: TGTGCCAGTAGCTGGCGGGATACCACCTTAAGCGAGCAGTACTTC; cdr3_aa: CASSWRDTTLSEQYF
d_call: TRBD1; clone_size: NA; j_call: TRBJ2-2; v_call: TRBV28; cdr3_nt: TGTGCCAGCAGTTCCCGGACAGGGCCAACCGGGGAGCTGTTTTTT; cdr3_aa: CASSSRTGPTGELFF
d_call: NA; clone_size: NA; j_call: TRBJ2-1; v_call: TRBV5-1; cdr3_nt: TGCGCCAGCAGCTTGGGACTGCACAATGAGCAGTTCTTC; cdr3_aa: CASSLGLHNEQFF
d_call: TRBD1; clone_size: NA; j_call: TRBJ2-7; v_call: TRBV11-2; cdr3_nt: TGTGCCAGCAGCTTAAGCAGGGGGCGTGAGCAGTACTTC; cdr3_aa: CASSLSRGREQYF
d_call: NA; clone_size: NA; j_call: TRBJ1-2; v_call: TRBV12-5; cdr3_nt: TGTGCTAGTGGTTTGGCAGGAATACAGGGTAGAAAGGATGGCTACACCTTC; cdr3_aa: CASGLAGIQGRKDGYTF
d_call: TRBD1; clone_size: few; j_call: TRBJ1-5; v_call: TRBV6-5; cdr3_nt: TGTGCCAGCAGTGAGGAGGGGGCGCCTCAGCCCCAGCATTTT; cdr3_aa: CASSEEGAPQPQHF
d_call: TRBD1; clone_size: NA; j_call: TRBJ2-7; v_call: TRBV27; cdr3_nt: TGTGCCAGCAGTTCGACAGGGGGTGCCTACGAGCAGTACTTC; cdr3_aa: CASSSTGGAYEQYF
d_call: NA; clone_size: NA; j_call: TRBJ1-1; v_call: TRBV27; cdr3_nt: TGTGCCAGCAGTGAAACAGAGATGAACACTGAAGCTTTCTTT; cdr3_aa: CASSETEMNTEAFF
d_call: TRBD1; clone_size: NA; j_call: TRBJ2-7; v_call: TRBV29-1; cdr3_nt: TGCAGCGCCTGGGACAGGAACTACGAGCAGTACTTC; cdr3_aa: CSAWDRNYEQYF
d_call: TRBD1; clone_size: once; j_call: TRBJ1-2; v_call: TRBV27; cdr3_nt: TGTGCCAGCAGTTTAAAGGACAGGGGCTATGGCTACACCTTC; cdr3_aa: CASSLKDRGYGYTF
d_call: NA; clone_size: NA; j_call: TRBJ2-7; v_call: TRBV28; cdr3_nt: TGTGCCAGCGAAAACAGGCGATCCTACGAGCAGTACTTC; cdr3_aa: CASENRRSYEQYF
d_call: TRBD2; clone_size: NA; j_call: TRBJ2-5; v_call: TRBV6-5; cdr3_nt: TGTGCCAGCAGATATAGCGGGATTGAGACCCAGTACTTC; cdr3_aa: CASRYSGIETQYF
d_call: NA; clone_size: few; j_call: TRBJ2-7; v_call: TRBV5-8; cdr3_nt: TGTGCCAGCAGCTTGGAAGGCGGCTTCAGCTCCTACGAGCAGTACTTC; cdr3_aa: CASSLEGGFSSYEQYF
d_call: TRBD1; clone_size: NA; j_call: TRBJ2-1; v_call: TRBV29-1; cdr3_nt: TGCAGCGTTGAAGGGATTCAGGTACAGGGGACGGGCAATGAGCAGTTCTTC; cdr3_aa: CSVEGIQVQGTGNEQFF
d_call: NA; clone_size: NA; j_call: TRBJ2-1; v_call: TRBV18; cdr3_nt: TGTGCCAGCTCGCCCGGAGGCGATGAGCAGTTCTTC; cdr3_aa: CASSPGGDEQFF
d_call: TRBD1; clone_size: NA; j_call: TRBJ1-4; v_call: TRBV28; cdr3_nt: TGTGCCAGCAGTTTATTTGACGGGACAGGGATTCGGAAACTGTTTTTT; cdr3_aa: CASSLFDGTGIRKLFF
d_call: TRBD1; clone_size: NA; j_call: TRBJ1-5; v_call: TRBV25-1; cdr3_nt: TGTGCCACCGACGGCTCCGGGACAGGGAGCAATCAGCCCCAGCATTTT; cdr3_aa: CATDGSGTGSNQPQHF
d_call: NA; clone_size: NA; j_call: TRBJ2-3; v_call: TRBV30; cdr3_nt: TGTGCCTGGAGTTTGACTTCGGCCACAGATACGCAGTATTTT; cdr3_aa: CAWSLTSATDTQYF
d_call: NA; clone_size: NA; j_call: TRBJ1-1; v_call: TRBV28; cdr3_nt: TGTGCCAGCAGTTTGGACAGAACGGCTTTCTTT; cdr3_aa: CASSLDRTAFF
d_call: TRBD2; clone_size: NA; j_call: TRBJ2-3; v_call: TRBV4-2; cdr3_nt: TGTGCCAGCAGCCCGGGACTAGGGACAGATACGCAGTATTTT; cdr3_aa: CASSPGLGTDTQYF